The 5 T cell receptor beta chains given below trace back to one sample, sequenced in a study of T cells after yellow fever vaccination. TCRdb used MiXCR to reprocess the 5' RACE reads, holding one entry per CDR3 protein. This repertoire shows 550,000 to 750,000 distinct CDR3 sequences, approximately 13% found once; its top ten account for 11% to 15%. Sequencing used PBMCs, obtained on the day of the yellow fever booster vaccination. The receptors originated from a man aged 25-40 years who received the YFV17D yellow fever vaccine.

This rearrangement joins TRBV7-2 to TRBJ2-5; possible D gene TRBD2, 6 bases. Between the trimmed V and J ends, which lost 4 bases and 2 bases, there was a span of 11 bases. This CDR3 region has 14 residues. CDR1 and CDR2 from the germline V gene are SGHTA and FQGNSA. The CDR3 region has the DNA TGTGCCAGCAGCTACGGACTATTTCAAGAGACCCAGTACTTC. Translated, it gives CASSYGLFQETQYF.

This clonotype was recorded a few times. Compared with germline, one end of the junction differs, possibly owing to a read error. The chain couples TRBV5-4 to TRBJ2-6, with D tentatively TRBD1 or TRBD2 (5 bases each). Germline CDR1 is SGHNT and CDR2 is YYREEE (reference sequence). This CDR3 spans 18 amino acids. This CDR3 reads CASSLESGSWAGANVLTF. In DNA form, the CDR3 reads TGTGCCAGCAGCTTGGAATCAGGGAGCTGGGCTGGGGCCAACGTTCTGACTTTC.

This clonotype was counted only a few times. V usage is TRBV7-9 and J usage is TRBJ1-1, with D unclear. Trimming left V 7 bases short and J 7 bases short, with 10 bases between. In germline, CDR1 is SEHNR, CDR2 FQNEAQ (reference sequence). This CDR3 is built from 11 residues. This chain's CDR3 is CASTSHYEAFF. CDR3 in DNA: TGTGCCAGCACATCGCATTATGAAGCTTTCTTT.

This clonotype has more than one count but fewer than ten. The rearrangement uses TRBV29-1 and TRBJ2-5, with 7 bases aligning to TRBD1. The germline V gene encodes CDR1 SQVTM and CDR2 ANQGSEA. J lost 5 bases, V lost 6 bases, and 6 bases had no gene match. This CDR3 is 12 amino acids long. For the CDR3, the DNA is TGCAGCGTGAGGACAGGCGGGGAGACCCAGTACTTC. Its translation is CSVRTGGETQYF.

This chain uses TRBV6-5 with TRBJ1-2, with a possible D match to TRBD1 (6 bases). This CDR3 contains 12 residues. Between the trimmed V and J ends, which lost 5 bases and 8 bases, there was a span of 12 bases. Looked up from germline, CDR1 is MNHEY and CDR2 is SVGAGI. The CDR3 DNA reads TGTGCCAGCAGTAACAGGGCTGGAGGCTACACCTTC. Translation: CASSNRAGGYTF.